This is a list of T cell receptor beta chains from one sample in a study of blood T cell repertoires in COVID-19. Repertoires were generated with immunoSEQ multiplex PCR, while TCRdb's copy carries only in-frame clones and drops some. The table has fewer than 450,000 clones, roughly 87% seen once. Source material: PBMCs or T cells enriched from blood (not recorded which). Receptors originate from a woman aged 25 to 39 who had recovered from COVID-19. CDR3s leave out the opening cysteine and the closing phenylalanine or tryptophan. Not all rows give a size; the values are once, few, many and, for expanded clones, a class.

CDR3	size	V	J
ASRGDSAENSNQPQH	.	TRBV28	TRBJ1-5
ASSPSTGVSGANVLT	once	TRBV13	TRBJ2-6
ASSVRRDREGLEQY	.	TRBV27	TRBJ2-7
ASRGQGSNQPQH	.	TRBV6-5	TRBJ1-5
ASSQDMSTYEQY	.	TRBV19	TRBJ2-7
ASSSGLAGGVSSTDTQY	.	TRBV5-1	TRBJ2-3
ASTDRREAF	.	TRBV12-3/TRBV12-4	TRBJ1-1
ASSQGLESYEQY	.	TRBV19	TRBJ2-7
ASSFSGTAGNTIY	.	TRBV7-2	TRBJ1-3
ASSLSVSSGGRYT	.	TRBV27	TRBJ1-2
ASSLRQNSYNEQF	.	TRBV7-6	TRBJ2-1
ASSGQGGNQPQH	.	TRBV28	TRBJ1-5
ASSYRTGGFANQETQY	.	TRBV5-5	TRBJ2-5
ASSYSRDRVYGYT	.	TRBV6-5	TRBJ1-2
ASSHRFLDQPQH	.	TRBV28	TRBJ1-5
ASSTMAGGNNEKLF	.	TRBV5-1	TRBJ1-4
SADRNGYT	.	TRBV29-1	TRBJ1-2
ASNQQGPYGYT	.	TRBV19	TRBJ1-2
ASSQDRDGGYT	once	TRBV2	TRBJ1-2
ASSLAGTSGYEQY	.	TRBV7-6	TRBJ2-7
ASSQAVFGNTIY	once	TRBV16	TRBJ1-3
ASSLAGTGGEKLF	once	TRBV5-1	TRBJ1-4
ASSVAGGMTDTQY	.	TRBV9	TRBJ2-3
ASSLRDRHSSTDTQY	.	TRBV3-1/TRBV3-2	TRBJ2-3
ASQDAPVMNTEAF	once	TRBV19	TRBJ1-1
ASSVVVGPGTGELF	.	TRBV9	TRBJ2-2
SVQDTSSGNTIY	.	TRBV29-1	TRBJ1-3
ASSQDLRTSGRGWETQY	.	TRBV4-2	TRBJ2-5
ATSPWRGGTGELF	.	TRBV28	TRBJ2-2
ASSAGGALGEQY	once	TRBV9	TRBJ2-7
ASSVGQYSYNEQF	.	TRBV9	TRBJ2-1
ASSETQGALSIHEQY	.	TRBV7-8	TRBJ2-7
ASSLASYGYT	.	TRBV28	TRBJ1-2
ASSQDDELAGGLVTGELF	.	TRBV4-1	TRBJ2-2
ASSQTPGLWDYNEQF	.	TRBV4-3	TRBJ2-1
AWSQTGGGTGELF	few	TRBV30	TRBJ2-2
ASSQPGGYEQY	.	TRBV4-1	TRBJ2-7
ASSLDLGGRQPQH	once	TRBV11-2	TRBJ1-5
AVGEWGLNPLFDGYT	.	TRBV10-1	TRBJ1-2
ASSFRLAGGTGTQY	.	TRBV6-5	TRBJ2-3
ASSKGENTEAF	.	TRBV6-6	TRBJ1-1
ASSPAVDFNYGYT	.	TRBV4-3	TRBJ1-2
ASSLGLRGNQETQY	once	TRBV5-1	TRBJ2-5